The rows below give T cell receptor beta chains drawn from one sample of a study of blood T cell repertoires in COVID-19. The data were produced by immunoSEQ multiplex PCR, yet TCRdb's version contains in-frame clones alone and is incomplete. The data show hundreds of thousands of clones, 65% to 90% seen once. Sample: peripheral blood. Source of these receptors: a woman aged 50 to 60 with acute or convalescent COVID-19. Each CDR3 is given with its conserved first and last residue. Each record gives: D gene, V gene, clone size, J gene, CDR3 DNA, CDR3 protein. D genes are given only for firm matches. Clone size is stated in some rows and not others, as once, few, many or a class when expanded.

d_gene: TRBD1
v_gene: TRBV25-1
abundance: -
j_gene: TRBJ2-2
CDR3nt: TGTGCCAGCAGGGAGAGGACAGGGAACACCGGGGAGCTGTTTTTT
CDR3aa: CASRERTGNTGELFF

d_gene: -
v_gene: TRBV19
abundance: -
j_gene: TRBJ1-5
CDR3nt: TGTGCCAGTAGTATAGACCGTCTACAGCCCCAGCATTTT
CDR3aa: CASSIDRLQPQHF

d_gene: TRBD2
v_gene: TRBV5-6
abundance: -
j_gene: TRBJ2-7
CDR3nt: TGTGCCAGCAGCCTGGGGAGGGCCTACGAGCAGTACTTC
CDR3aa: CASSLGRAYEQYF

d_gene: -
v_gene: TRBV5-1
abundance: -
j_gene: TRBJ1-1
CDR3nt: TGCGCCAGCAGCTGGTCAGGGCGCCCGGCCACTGAAGCTTTCTTT
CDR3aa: CASSWSGRPATEAFF

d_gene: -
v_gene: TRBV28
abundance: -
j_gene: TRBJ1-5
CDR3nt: TGTGCCAGCAGTTTTGGGGCAGGGCATCAGCCCCAGCATTTT
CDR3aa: CASSFGAGHQPQHF

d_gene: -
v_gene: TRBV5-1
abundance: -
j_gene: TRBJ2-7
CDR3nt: TGCGCCAGCAGCTTGGGGCCAGATTCCTACGAGCAGTACTTC
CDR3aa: CASSLGPDSYEQYF

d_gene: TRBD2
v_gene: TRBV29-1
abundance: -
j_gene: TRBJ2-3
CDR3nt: TGCAGCGTTGAAGATCCTAGCGGGAGGCCAGATACGCAGTATTTT
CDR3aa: CSVEDPSGRPDTQYF

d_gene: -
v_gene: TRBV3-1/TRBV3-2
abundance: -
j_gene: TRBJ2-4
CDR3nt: TGTGCCAGCAGCCAAGGGACAGCCGAAAACATTCAGTACTTC
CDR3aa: CASSQGTAENIQYF

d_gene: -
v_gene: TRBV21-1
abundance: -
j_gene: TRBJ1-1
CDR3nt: TGTGCCAGCAGCAGCCAAGCAGAAGCTTTCTTT
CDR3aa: CASSSQAEAFF

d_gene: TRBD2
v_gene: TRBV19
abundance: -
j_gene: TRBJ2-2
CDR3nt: TGTGCCAGTAGTGCCAATAACGTTGGGCGGGGGACCGGGGAGCTGTTTTTT
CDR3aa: CASSANNVGRGTGELFF

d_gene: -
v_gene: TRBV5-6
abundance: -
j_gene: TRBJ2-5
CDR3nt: TGTGCCAGCAGCTTGGCGGGATTCGGGTCACAAGAGACCCAGTACTTC
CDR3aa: CASSLAGFGSQETQYF

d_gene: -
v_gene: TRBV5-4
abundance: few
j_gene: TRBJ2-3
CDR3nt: TGTGCCAGCAGCTTCTGGGTAGCGCACCCAAATACGCAGTATTTT
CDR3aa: CASSFWVAHPNTQYF

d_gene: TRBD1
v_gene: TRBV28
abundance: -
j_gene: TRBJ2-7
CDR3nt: TGTGCCAGCAGTCCCGGACAGGGGACCTACGAGCAGTACTTC
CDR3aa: CASSPGQGTYEQYF